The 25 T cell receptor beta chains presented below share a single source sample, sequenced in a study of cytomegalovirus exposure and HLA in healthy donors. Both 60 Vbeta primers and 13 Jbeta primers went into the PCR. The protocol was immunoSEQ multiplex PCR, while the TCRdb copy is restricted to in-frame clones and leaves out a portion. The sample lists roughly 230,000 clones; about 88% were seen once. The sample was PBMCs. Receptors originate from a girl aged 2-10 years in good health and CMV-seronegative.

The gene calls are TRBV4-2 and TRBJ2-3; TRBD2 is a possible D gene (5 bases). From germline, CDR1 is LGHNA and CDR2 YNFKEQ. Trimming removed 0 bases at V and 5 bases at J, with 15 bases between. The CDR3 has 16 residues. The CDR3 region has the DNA TGTGCCAGCAGCCAAGAGGGTGCGGGTAGGGTAGATACGCAGTATTTT. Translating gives CASSQEGAGRVDTQYF.

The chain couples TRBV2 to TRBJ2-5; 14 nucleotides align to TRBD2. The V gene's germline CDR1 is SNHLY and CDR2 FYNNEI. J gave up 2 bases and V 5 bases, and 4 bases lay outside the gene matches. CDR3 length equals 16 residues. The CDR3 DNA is TGTGCCAGCAGTACCGGACTAGCGGGGGGACAAGAGACCCAGTACTTC. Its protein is CASSTGLAGGQETQYF.

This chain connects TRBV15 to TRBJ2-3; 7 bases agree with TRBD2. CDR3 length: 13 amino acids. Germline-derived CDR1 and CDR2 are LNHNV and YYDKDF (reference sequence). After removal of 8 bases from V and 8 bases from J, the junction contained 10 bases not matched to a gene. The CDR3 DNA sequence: TGTGCCACCGGGGGGGGAGTCGGTGGTACGCAGTATTTT. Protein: CATGGGVGGTQYF.

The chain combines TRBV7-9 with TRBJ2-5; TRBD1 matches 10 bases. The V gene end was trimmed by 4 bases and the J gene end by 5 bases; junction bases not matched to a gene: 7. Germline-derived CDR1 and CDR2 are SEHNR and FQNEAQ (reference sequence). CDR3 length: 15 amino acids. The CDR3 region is CASSSRQGAGETQYF. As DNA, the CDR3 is TGTGCCAGCAGCTCGAGACAGGGGGCGGGGGAGACCCAGTACTTC. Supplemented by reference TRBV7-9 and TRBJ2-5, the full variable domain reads DTGVSQNPRHKITKRGQNVTFRCDPISEHNRLYWYRQTLGQGPEFLTYFQNEAQLEKSRLLSDRFSAERPKGSFSTLEIQRTEQGDSAMYLCASSSRQGAGETQYFGPGTRLLVL.

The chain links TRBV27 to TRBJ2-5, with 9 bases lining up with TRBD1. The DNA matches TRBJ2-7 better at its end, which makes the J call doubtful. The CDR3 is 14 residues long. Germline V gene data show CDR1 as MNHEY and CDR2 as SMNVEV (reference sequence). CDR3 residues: CASTGTGSSYEQYF. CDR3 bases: TGTGCCAGCACCGGGACAGGGAGCTCCTACGAGCAGTACTTC.

The CDR3 sequence: CASSYPGQGIGEQYF. CDR3 coding DNA: TGTGCCAGCAGCTACCCGGGACAGGGGATCGGCGAGCAGTACTTC. The chain employs TRBV5-4 and TRBJ2-7, with 10 bases identical to TRBD1. The CDR3 covers 15 residues. Germline V gives CDR1 SGHNT, CDR2 YYREEE (reference sequence). V trimming: 3 bases; J trimming: 6 bases; junction bases outside the gene matches: 9.

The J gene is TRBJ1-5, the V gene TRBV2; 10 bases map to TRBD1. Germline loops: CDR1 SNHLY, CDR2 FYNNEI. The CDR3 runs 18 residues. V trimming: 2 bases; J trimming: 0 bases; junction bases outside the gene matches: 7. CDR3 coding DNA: TGTGCCAGCAGTGAAAACCCCAGGGACAGGGGTAGCAATCAGCCCCAGCATTTT. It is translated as CASSENPRDRGSNQPQHF.

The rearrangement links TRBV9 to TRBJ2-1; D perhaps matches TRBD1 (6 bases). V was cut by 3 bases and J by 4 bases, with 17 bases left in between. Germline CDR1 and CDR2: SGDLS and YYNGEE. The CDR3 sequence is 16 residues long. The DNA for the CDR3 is TGTGCCAGCAGCGCAAGGACAGTACCTTATTACAATGAGCAGTTCTTC. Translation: CASSARTVPYYNEQFF. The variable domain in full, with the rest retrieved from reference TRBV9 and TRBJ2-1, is DSGVTQTPKHLITATGQRVTLRCSPRSGDLSVYWYQQSLDQGLQFLIQYYNGEERAKGNILERFSAQQFPDLHSELNLSSLELGDSALYFCASSARTVPYYNEQFFGPGTRLTVL.

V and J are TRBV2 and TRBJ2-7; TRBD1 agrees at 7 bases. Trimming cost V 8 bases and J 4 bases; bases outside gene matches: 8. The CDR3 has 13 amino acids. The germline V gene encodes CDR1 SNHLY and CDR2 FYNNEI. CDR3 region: CASLDRVTYEQYF. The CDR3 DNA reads TGTGCCAGCCTTGACAGGGTAACGTACGAGCAGTACTTC.

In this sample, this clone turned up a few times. This CDR3 is CASSARAGGHTDTQYF. The CDR3 bases are TGTGCCAGCAGCGCCCGGGCGGGAGGACACACAGATACGCAGTATTTT. The rearrangement uses TRBV7-9 and TRBJ2-3; 8 bases align to TRBD2. The CDR3 contains 16 residues. CDR1 is SEHNR, CDR2 FQNEAQ, per germline (reference sequence). The V gene end was trimmed by 5 bases and the J gene end by 2 bases; junction bases not matched to a gene: 9.

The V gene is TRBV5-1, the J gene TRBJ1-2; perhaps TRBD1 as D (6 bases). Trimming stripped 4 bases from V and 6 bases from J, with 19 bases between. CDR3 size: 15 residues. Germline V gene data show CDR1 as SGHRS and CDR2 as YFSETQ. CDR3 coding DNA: TGCGCCAGCAGCCCTTTTGGGGAGGGGGGCCATGGCTACACCTTC. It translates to CASSPFGEGGHGYTF.

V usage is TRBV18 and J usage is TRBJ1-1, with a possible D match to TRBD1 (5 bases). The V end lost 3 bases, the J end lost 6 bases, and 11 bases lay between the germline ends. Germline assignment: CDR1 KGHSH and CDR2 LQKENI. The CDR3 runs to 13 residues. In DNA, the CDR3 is TGTGCCAGCTCACCGAAAACAGGATCTGAAGCTTTCTTT. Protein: CASSPKTGSEAFF.

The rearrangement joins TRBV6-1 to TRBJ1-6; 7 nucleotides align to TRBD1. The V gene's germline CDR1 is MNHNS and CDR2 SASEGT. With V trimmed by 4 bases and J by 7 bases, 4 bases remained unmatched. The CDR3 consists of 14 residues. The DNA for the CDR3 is TGTGCCAGCAGTGTACAGGGGCACAATTCACCCCTCCACTTT. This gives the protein CASSVQGHNSPLHF.

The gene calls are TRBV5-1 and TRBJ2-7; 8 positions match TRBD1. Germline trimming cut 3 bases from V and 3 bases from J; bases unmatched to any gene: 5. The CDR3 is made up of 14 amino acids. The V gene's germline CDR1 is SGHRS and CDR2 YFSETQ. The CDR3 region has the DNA TGCGCCAGCAGCTCAGACAGGGGAGGCTACGAGCAGTACTTC. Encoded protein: CASSSDRGGYEQYF.

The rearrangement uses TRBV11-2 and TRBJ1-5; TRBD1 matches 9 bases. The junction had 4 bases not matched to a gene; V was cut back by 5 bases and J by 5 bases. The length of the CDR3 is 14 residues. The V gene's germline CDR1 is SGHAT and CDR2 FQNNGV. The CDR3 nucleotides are TGTGCCAGCAGCAGGACAGGGGAGGATCAGCCCCAGCATTTT. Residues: CASSRTGEDQPQHF.

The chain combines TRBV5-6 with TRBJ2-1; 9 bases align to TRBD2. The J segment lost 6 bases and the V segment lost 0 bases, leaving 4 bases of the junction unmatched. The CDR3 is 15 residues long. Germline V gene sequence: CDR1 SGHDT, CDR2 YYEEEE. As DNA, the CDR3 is TGTGCCAGCAGCTTGGGTAGCGGGGGATTCAATGAGCAGTTCTTC. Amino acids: CASSLGSGGFNEQFF.

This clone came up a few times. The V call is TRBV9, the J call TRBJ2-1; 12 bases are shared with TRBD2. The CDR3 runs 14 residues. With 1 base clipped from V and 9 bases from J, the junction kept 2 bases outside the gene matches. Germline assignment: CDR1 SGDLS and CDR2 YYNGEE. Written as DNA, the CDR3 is TGTGCCAGCAGCGTACCGGGACTAGCGGGTGAGCAGTTCTTC. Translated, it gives CASSVPGLAGEQFF. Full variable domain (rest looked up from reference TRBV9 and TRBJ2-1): DSGVTQTPKHLITATGQRVTLRCSPRSGDLSVYWYQQSLDQGLQFLIQYYNGEERAKGNILERFSAQQFPDLHSELNLSSLELGDSALYFCASSVPGLAGEQFFGPGTRLTVL.

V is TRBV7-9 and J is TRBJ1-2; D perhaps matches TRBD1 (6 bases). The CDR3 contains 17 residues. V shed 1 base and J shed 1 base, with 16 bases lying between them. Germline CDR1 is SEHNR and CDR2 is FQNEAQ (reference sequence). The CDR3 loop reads CASSLVPGHPYNYGYTF. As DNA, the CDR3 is TGTGCCAGCAGCTTAGTTCCGGGACACCCCTATAACTATGGCTACACCTTC.

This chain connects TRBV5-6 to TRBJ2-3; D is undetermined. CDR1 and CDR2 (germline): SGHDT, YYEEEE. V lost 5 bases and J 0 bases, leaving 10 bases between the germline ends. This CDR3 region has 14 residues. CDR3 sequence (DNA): TGTGCCAGCAGTCTCGTCCCGAGCACAGATACGCAGTATTTT. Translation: CASSLVPSTDTQYF. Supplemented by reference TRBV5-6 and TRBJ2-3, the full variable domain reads DAGVTQSPTHLIKTRGQQVTLRCSPKSGHDTVSWYQQALGQGPQFIFQYYEEEERQRGNFPDRFSGHQFPNYSSELNVNALLLGDSALYLCASSLVPSTDTQYFGPGTRLTVL.

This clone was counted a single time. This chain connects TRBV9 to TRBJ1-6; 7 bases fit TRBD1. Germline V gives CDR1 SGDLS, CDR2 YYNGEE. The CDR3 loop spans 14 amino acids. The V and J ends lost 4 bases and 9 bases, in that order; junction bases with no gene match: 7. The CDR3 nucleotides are TGTGCCAGCAGCCCGGGACAGACGAGTTCACCCCTCCACTTT. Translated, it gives CASSPGQTSSPLHF.

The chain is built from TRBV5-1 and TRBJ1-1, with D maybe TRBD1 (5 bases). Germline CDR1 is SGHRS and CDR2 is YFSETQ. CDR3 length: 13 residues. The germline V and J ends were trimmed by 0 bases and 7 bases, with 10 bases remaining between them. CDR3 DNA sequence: TGCGCCAGCAGCTTGGTTTACGACAGTGAAGCTTTCTTT. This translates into CASSLVYDSEAFF.

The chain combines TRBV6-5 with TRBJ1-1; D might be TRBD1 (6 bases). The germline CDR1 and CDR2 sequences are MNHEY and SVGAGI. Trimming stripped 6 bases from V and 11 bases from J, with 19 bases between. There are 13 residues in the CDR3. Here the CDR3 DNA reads TGTGCCAGCAGACCAGGGGAAGTCGCTCGGGCTTTCTTT. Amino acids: CASRPGEVARAFF.

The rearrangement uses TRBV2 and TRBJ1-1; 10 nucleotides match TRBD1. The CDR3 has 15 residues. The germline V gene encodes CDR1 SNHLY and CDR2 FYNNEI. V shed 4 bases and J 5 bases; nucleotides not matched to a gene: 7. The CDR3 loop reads CASSVPDRGATEAFF. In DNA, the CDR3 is TGTGCCAGCAGTGTCCCGGACAGGGGGGCGACTGAAGCTTTCTTT. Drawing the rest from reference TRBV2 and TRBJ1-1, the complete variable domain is EPEVTQTPSHQVTQMGQEVILRCVPISNHLYFYWYRQILGQKVEFLVSFYNNEISEKSEIFDDQFSVERPDGSNFTLKIRSTKLEDSAMYFCASSVPDRGATEAFFGQGTRLTVV.

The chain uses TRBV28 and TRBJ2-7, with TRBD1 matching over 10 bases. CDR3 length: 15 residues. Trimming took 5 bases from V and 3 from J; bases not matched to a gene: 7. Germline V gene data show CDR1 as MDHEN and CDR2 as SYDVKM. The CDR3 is CASSPTTGGFYEQYF. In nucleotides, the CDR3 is TGTGCCAGCAGTCCCACGACAGGGGGCTTCTACGAGCAGTACTTC.

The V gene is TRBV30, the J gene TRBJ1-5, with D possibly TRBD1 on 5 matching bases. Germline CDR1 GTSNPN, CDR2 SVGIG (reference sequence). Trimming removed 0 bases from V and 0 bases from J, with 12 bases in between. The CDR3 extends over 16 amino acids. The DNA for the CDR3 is TGTGCCTGGAGTGTAGGAGGGGACTATAGCAATCAGCCCCAGCATTTT. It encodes CAWSVGGDYSNQPQHF.